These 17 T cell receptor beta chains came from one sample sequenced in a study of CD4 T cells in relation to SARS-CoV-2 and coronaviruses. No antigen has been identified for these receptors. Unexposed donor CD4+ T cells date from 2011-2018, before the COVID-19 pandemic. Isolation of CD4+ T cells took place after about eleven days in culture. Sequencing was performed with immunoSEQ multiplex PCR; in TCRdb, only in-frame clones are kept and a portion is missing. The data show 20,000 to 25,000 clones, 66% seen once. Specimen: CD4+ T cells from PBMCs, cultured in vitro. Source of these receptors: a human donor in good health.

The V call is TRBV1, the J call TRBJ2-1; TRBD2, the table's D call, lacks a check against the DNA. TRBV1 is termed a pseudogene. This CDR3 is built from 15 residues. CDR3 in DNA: TGCACCAGCAGCCACCTAGCGGGAGTCCACAATGAGCAGTTCTTC. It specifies CTSSHLAGVHNEQFF.

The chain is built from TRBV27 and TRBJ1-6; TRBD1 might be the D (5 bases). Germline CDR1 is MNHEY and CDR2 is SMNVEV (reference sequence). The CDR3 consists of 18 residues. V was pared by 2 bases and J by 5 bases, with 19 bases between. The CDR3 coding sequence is TGTGCCAGCAGTTTACCGACCGGGGGAAATATTGATAATTCACCCCTCCACTTT. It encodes CASSLPTGGNIDNSPLHF.

The CDR3 is CASRSGNGETQYF. The CDR3 coding sequence is TGTGCCAGCAGAAGCGGGAATGGGGAGACCCAGTACTTC. V usage is TRBV19 and J usage is TRBJ2-5; 7 bases map to TRBD2. The ends lost 9 bases at V and 5 bases at J; junction bases unmatched: 9. CDR1 LNHDA and CDR2 SQIVND come from the germline V gene (reference sequence). This CDR3 contains 13 residues.

CDR3 region: CASRLSSYNEQFF. The CDR3 DNA is TGTGCCAGCAGACTATCTTCCTACAATGAGCAGTTCTTC. The rearrangement uses TRBV12-3 or TRBV12-4 and TRBJ2-1; D gene unclear. V gave up 6 bases and J gave up 1 base, with 7 bases separating them. This CDR3 is 13 amino acids long.

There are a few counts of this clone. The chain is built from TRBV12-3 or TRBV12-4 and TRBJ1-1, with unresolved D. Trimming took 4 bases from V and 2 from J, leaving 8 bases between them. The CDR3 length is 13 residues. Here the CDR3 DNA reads TGTGCCAGCAGTTATGACATAAACACTGAAGCTTTCTTT. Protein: CASSYDINTEAFF.

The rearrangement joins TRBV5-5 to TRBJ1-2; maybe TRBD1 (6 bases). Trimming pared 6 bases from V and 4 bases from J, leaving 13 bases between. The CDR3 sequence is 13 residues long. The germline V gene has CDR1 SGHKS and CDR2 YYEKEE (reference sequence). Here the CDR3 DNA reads TGTGCCAGCATCCAACAGGGAGCCTATGGCTACACCTTC. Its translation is CASIQQGAYGYTF.

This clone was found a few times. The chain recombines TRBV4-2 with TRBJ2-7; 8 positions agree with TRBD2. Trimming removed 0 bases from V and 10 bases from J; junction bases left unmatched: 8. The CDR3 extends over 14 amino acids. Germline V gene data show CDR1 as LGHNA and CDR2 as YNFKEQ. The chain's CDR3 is CASSQEGVAGSQYF. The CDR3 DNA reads TGTGCCAGCAGCCAAGAAGGAGTAGCGGGATCCCAGTACTTC.

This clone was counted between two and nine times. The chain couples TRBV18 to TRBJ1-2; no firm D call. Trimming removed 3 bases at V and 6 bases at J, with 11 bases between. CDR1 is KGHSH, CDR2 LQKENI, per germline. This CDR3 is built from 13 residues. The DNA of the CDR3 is TGTGCCAGCTCACCGGGGAGCGGGGATGGCTACACCTTC. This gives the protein CASSPGSGDGYTF.

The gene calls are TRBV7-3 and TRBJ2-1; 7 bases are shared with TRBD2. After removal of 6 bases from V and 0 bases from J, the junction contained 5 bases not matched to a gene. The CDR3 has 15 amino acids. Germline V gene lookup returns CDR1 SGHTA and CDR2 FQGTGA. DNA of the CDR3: TGTGCCAGCAGGGCTAGCGGCACCTCCTACAATGAGCAGTTCTTC. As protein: CASRASGTSYNEQFF.

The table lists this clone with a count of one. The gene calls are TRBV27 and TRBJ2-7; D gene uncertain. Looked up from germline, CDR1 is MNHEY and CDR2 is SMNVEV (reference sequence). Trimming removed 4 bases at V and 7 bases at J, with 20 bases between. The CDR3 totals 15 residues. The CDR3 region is CASSYLHGNTPEQYF. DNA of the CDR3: TGTGCCAGCAGTTATCTCCACGGCAACACCCCGGAGCAGTACTTC.

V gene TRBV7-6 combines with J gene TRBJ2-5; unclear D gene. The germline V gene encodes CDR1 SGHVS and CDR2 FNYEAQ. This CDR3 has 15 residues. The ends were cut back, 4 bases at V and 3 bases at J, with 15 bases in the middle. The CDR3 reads CASSYPKGMEETQYF. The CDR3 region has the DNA TGTGCCAGCAGCTACCCAAAAGGCATGGAAGAGACCCAGTACTTC.

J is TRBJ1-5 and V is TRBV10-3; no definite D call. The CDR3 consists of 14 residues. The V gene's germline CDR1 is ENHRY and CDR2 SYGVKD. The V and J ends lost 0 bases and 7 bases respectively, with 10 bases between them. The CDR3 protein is CAISESIGGQPQHF. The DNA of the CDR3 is TGTGCCATCAGTGAGTCGATCGGCGGACAGCCCCAGCATTTT.

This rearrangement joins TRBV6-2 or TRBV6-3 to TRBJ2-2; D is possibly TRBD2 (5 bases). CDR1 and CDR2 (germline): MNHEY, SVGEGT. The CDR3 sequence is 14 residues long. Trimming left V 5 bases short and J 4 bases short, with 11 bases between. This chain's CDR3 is CASSGERSTGELFF. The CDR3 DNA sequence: TGTGCCAGCAGTGGGGAGCGGTCCACCGGGGAGCTGTTTTTT.

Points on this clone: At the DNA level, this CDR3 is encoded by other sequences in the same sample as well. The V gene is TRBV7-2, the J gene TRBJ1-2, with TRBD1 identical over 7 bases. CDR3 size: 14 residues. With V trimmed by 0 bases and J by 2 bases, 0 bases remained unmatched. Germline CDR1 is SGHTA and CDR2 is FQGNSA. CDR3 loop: CASSLAGGNYGYTF. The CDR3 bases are TGTGCCAGCAGCTTAGCAGGGGGCAACTATGGCTACACCTTC.

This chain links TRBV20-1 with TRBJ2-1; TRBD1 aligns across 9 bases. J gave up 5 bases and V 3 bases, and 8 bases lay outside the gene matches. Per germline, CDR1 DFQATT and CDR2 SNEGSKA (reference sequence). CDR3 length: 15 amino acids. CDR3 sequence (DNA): TGCAGTGCTAGTGACCCGGGACAGGGAGACAATGAGCAGTTCTTC. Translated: CSASDPGQGDNEQFF.

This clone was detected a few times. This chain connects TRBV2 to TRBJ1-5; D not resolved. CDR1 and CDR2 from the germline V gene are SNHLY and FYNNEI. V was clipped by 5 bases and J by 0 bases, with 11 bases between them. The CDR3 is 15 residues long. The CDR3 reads CASSFPQDSNQPQHF. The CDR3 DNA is TGTGCCAGCAGTTTCCCCCAGGATAGCAATCAGCCCCAGCATTTT.

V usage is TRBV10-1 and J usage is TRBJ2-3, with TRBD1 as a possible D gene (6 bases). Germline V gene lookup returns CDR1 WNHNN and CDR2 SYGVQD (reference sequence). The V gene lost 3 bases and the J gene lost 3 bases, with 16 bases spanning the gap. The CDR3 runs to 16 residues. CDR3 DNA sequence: TGCGCCAGCAGTGAAGGGGGAAAACTGCGAACAGATACGCAGTATTTT. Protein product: CASSEGGKLRTDTQYF.